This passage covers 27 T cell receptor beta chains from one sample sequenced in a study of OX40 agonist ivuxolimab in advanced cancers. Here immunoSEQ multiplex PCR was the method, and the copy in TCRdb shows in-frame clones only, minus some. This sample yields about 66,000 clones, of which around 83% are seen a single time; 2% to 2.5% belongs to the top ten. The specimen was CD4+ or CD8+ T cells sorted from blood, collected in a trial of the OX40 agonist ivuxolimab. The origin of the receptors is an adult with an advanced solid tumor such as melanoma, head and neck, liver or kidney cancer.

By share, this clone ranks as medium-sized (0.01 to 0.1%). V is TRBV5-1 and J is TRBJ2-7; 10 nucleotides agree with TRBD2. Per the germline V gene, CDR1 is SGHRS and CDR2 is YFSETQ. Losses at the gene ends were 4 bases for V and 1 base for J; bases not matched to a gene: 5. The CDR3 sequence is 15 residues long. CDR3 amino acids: CASSKTSGSSYEQYF. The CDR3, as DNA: TGCGCCAGCAGCAAGACTAGCGGGTCTTCCTACGAGCAGTACTTC.

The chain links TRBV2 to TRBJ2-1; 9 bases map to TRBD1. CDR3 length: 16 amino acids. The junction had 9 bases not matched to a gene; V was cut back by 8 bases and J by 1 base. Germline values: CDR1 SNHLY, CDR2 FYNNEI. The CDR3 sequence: CASEGGTGSSYNEQFF. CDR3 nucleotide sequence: TGTGCCAGCGAGGGTGGGACAGGGTCGTCCTACAATGAGCAGTTCTTC.

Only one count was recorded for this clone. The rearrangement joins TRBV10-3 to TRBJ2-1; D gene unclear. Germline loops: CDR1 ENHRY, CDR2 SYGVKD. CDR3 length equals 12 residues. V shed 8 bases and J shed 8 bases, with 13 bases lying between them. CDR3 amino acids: CAIGELSHEQFF. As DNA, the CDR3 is TGTGCCATCGGCGAATTGAGCCATGAGCAGTTCTTC.

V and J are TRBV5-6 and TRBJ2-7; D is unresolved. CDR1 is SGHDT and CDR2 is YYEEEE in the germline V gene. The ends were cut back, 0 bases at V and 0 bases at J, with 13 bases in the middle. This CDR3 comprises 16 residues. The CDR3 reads CASSLGGRIRSYEQYF. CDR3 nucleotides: TGTGCCAGCAGCTTGGGTGGACGGATCCGCTCCTACGAGCAGTACTTC.

CDR3 loop: CASSLTGTGVYEQYF. For the CDR3, the DNA is TGTGCCAGCAGCCTGACCGGGACCGGAGTCTACGAGCAGTACTTC. This chain connects TRBV7-2 to TRBJ2-7; D may correspond to TRBD1 or TRBD2 (5 bases each). Germline V gives CDR1 SGHTA, CDR2 FQGNSA. V lost 5 bases to trimming and J lost 3 bases, with 17 bases between them. The CDR3 has 15 residues.

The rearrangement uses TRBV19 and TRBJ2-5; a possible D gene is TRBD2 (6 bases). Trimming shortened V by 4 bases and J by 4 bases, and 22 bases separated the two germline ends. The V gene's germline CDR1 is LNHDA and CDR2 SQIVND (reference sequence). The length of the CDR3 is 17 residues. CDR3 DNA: TGTGCCAGTAGTACCCTTGGGACTGGAGGTGTTCGAGAGACCCAGTACTTC. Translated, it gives CASSTLGTGGVRETQYF.

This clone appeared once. The DNA of the CDR3 is TGTGCCTGGAGTCGCCCGGGACTAGCGGACTTTAGGTACTTC. Translated, it gives CAWSRPGLADFRYF. V is TRBV30 and J is TRBJ2-7; 11 nucleotides match TRBD2. Germline-derived CDR1 and CDR2 are GTSNPN and SVGIG (reference sequence). CDR3 size: 14 residues. Unmatched junction bases numbered 12, after V lost 2 bases and J lost 12 bases.

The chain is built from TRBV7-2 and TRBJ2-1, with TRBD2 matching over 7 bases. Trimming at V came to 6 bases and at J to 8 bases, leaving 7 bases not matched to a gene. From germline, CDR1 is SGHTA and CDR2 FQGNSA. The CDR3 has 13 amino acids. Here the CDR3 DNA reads TGTGCCAGCAGTCTACGCCGGGGGGATGAGCAGTTCTTC. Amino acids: CASSLRRGDEQFF.

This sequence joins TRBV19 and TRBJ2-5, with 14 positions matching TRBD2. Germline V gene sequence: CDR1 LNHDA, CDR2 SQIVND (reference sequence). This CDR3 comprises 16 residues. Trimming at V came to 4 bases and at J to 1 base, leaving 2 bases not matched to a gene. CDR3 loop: CASSRTSGRPQETQYF. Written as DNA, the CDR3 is TGTGCCAGTAGTAGGACTAGCGGGAGGCCCCAAGAGACCCAGTACTTC. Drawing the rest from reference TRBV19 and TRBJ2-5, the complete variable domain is DGGITQSPKYLFRKEGQNVTLSCEQNLNHDAMYWYRQDPGQGLRLIYYSQIVNDFQKGDIAEGYSVSREKKESFPLTVTSAQKNPTAFYLCASSRTSGRPQETQYFGPGTRLLVL.

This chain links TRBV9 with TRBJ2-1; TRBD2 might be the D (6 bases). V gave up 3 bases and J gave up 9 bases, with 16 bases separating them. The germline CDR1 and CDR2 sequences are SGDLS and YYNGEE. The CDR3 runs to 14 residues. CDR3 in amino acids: CASSAQTSIGEQFF. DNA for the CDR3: TGTGCCAGCAGCGCCCAAACTAGCATCGGTGAGCAGTTCTTC.

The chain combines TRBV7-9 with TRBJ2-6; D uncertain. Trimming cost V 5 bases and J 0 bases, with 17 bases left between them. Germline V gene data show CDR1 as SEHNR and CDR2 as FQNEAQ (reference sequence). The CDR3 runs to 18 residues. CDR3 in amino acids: CASSPHIRTDSGANVLTF. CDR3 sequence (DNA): TGTGCCAGCAGCCCGCATATAAGGACGGACTCTGGGGCCAACGTCCTGACTTTC.

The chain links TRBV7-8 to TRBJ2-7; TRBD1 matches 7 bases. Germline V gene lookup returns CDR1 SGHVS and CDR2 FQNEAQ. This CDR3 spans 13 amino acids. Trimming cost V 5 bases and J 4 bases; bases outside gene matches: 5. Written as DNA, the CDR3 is TGTGCCAGCAGCATGGGACAGAAATACGAGCAGTACTTC. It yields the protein CASSMGQKYEQYF.

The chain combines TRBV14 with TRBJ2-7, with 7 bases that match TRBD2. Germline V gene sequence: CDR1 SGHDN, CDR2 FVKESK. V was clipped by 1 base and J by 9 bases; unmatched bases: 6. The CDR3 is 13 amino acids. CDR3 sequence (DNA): TGTGCCAGCAGCCAAGTTCTGGCGGGAGCGCAGTACTTC. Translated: CASSQVLAGAQYF.

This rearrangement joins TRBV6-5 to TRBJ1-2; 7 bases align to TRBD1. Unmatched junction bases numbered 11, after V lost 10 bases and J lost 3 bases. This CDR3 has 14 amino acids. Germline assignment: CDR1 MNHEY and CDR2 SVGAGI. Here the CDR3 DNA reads TGTGCCACAAAAAGATATACAGGGGACTATGGCTACACCTTC. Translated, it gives CATKRYTGDYGYTF.

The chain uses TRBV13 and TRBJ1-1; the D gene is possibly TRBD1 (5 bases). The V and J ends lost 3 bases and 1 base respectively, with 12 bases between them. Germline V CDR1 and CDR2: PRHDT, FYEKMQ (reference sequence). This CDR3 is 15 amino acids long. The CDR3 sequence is CASSLFVTGNTEAFF. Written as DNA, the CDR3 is TGTGCCAGCAGCTTGTTCGTCACAGGGAACACTGAAGCTTTCTTT.

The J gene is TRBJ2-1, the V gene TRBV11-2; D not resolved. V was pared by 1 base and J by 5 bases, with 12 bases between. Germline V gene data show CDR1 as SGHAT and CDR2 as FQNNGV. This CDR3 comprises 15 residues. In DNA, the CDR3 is TGTGCCAGCAGCTTAGTAGGCAGGCTGAACAATGAGCAGTTCTTC. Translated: CASSLVGRLNNEQFF. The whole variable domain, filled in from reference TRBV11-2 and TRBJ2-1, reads EAGVAQSPRYKIIEKRQSVAFWCNPISGHATLYWYQQILGQGPKLLIQFQNNGVVDDSQLPKDRFSAERLKGVDSTLKIQPAKLEDSAVYLCASSLVGRLNNEQFFGPGTRLTVL.

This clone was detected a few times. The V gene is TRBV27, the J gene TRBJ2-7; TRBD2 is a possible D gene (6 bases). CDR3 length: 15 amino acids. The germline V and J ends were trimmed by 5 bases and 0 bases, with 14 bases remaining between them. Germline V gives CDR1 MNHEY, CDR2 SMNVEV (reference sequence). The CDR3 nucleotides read TGTGCCAGCAGTGGGCGCGGAGGGGTCTCCTACGAGCAGTACTTC. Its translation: CASSGRGGVSYEQYF.

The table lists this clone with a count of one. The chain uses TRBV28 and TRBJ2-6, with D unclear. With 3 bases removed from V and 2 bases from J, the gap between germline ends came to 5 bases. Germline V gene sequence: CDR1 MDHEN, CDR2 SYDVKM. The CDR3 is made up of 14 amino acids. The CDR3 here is CASSFGPGANVLTF. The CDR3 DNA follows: TGTGCCAGCAGTTTTGGGCCTGGGGCCAACGTCCTGACTTTC. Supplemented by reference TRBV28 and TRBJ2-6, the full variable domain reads DVKVTQSSRYLVKRTGEKVFLECVQDMDHENMFWYRQDPGLGLRLIYFSYDVKMKEKGDIPEGYSVSREKKERFSLILESASTNQTSMYLCASSFGPGANVLTFGAGSRLTVL.

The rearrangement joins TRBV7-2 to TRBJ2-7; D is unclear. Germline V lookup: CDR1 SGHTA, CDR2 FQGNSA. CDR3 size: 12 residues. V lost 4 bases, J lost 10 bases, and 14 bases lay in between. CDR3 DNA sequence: TGTGCCAGCAGCTCCCCAGACGAGAACCAGTACTTC. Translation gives CASSSPDENQYF. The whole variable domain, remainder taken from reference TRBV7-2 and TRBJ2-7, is GAGVSQSPSNKVTEKGKDVELRCDPISGHTALYWYRQSLGQGLEFLIYFQGNSAPDKSGLPSDRFSAERTGGSVSTLTIQRTQQEDSAVYLCASSSPDENQYFGPGTRLTVT.

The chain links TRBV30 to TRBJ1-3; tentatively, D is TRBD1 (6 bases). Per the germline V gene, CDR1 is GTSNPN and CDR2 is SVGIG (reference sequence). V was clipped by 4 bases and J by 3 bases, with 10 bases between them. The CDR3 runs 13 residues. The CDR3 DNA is TGTGCCTGGAACAGGGATTATGGAAACACCATATATTTT. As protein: CAWNRDYGNTIYF.

The CDR3 DNA sequence: TGTGCCAGCAGCTCGGGGACTAGCGGGACCCGCGAGCAGTACTTC. It encodes CASSSGTSGTREQYF. This chain uses TRBV7-3 with TRBJ2-7; 13 positions agree with TRBD2. The germline CDR1 and CDR2 sequences are SGHTA and FQGTGA. V lost 4 bases, J lost 6 bases, and 6 bases stayed unmatched. The CDR3 runs 15 residues.

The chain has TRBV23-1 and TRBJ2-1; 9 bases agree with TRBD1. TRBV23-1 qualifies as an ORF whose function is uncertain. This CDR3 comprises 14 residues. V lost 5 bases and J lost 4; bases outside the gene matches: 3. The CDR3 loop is CASSDGQGYNEQFF. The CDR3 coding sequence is TGCGCCAGCAGTGACGGACAGGGGTACAATGAGCAGTTCTTC.

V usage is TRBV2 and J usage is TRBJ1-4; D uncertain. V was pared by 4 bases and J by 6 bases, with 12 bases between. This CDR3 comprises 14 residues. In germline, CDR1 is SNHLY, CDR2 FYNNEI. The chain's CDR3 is CASSVLGLDEKLFF. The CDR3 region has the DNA TGTGCCAGCAGTGTCCTGGGTTTAGATGAAAAACTGTTTTTT.

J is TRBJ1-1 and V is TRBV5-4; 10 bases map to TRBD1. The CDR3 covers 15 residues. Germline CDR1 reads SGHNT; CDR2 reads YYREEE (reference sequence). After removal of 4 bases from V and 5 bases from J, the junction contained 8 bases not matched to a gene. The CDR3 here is CASSPGTGVLTEAFF. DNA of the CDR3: TGTGCCAGCAGCCCGGGGACAGGGGTTCTAACTGAAGCTTTCTTT.

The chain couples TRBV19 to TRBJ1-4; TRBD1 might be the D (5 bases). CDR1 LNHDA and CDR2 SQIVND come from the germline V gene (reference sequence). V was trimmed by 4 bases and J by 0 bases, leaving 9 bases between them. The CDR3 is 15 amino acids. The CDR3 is CASSTSTATNEKLFF. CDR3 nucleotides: TGTGCCAGTAGTACCTCGACAGCAACTAATGAAAAACTGTTTTTT.

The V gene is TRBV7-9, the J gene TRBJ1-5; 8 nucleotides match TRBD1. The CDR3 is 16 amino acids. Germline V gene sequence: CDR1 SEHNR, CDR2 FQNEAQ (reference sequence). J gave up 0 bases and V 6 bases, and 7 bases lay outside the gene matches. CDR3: CASSLKTGDSNQPQHF. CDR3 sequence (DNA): TGTGCCAGCAGTCTTAAGACAGGGGATAGCAATCAGCCCCAGCATTTT.

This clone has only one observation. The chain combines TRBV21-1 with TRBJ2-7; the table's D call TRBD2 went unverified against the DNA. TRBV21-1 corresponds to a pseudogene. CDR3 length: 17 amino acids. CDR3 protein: CASSNRFGLAGDHEQYF. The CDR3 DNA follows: TGTGCCAGCAGCAATCGGTTCGGACTAGCGGGAGATCACGAGCAGTACTTC.